Shown below are 19 T cell receptor beta chains from a single sample sequenced in a study of cytomegalovirus exposure and HLA in healthy donors. The PCR contained 60 Vbeta and 13 Jbeta primers. Libraries were prepared by immunoSEQ multiplex PCR; TCRdb keeps only in-frame clonotypes and omits some of them. The table lists roughly 120,000 clones, about four fifths of them singletons. Input material: PBMCs. Every receptor here comes from a man aged 18 to 29 in good health and CMV-seronegative.

This rearrangement joins TRBV4-1 to TRBJ1-2, with 7 bases matching TRBD1. CDR1 and CDR2 from the germline V gene are MGHRA and YSYEKL. The CDR3 runs 16 residues. V gave up 2 bases and J gave up 4 bases; unmatched junction bases: 10. The CDR3 DNA follows: TGCGCCAGCAGCCAACCGGACAGGCCGCGTATCTATGGCTACACCTTC. It translates to CASSQPDRPRIYGYTF.

The rearrangement joins TRBV28 to TRBJ2-5; D perhaps matches TRBD1 (6 bases). The CDR3 runs 16 residues. The germline CDR1 and CDR2 sequences are MDHEN and SYDVKM. V lost 2 bases to trimming and J lost 11 bases, with 24 bases between them. CDR3 sequence reads: CASSLVARGPLGEQYF. The CDR3 nucleotides read TGTGCCAGCAGTTTAGTCGCCAGGGGCCCTCTTGGGGAGCAGTACTTC.

This clone was detected only a few times. This chain joins TRBV5-1 and TRBJ2-3, with TRBD1 as a possible D gene (5 bases). The CDR3 covers 13 residues. Germline V CDR1 and CDR2: SGHRS, YFSETQ. The V and J ends lost 5 bases and 1 base respectively, with 8 bases between them. The CDR3 DNA sequence: TGCGCCAGCAGGTGGGGCGGCACAGATACGCAGTATTTT. Translated, it gives CASRWGGTDTQYF.

This chain joins TRBV7-8 and TRBJ2-5; weak D call: TRBD2 (5 bases). The CDR3 extends over 13 amino acids. V shed 8 bases and J shed 5 bases, with 15 bases lying between them. Germline V gene lookup returns CDR1 SGHVS and CDR2 FQNEAQ. In DNA, the CDR3 is TGTGCCAGCTCCCGGGATTTAGGGGAGACCCAGTACTTC. Protein: CASSRDLGETQYF.

The V call is TRBV5-4, the J call TRBJ2-2; D may be TRBD1 (6 bases). Germline assignment: CDR1 SGHNT and CDR2 YYREEE (reference sequence). This CDR3 has 15 amino acids. Trimming cost V 5 bases and J 5 bases, with 16 bases left between them. DNA of the CDR3: TGTGCCAGCAGACCCCAGGGGTGGGCTACCGGGGAGCTGTTTTTT. Translated, it gives CASRPQGWATGELFF.

This clone appeared once. CDR3 in amino acids: CASSLVSGDEQFF. The CDR3 DNA follows: TGTGCCAGCAGCTTGGTTAGCGGAGATGAGCAGTTCTTC. This chain links TRBV5-6 with TRBJ2-1; a weak D match, TRBD2 (6 bases). V was cut by 0 bases and J by 8 bases, with 9 bases left in between. Germline V gives CDR1 SGHDT, CDR2 YYEEEE. This CDR3 comprises 13 residues.

The chain recombines TRBV28 with TRBJ1-1; 9 positions match TRBD1. Germline V gene lookup returns CDR1 MDHEN and CDR2 SYDVKM. This CDR3 is built from 14 residues. V lost 6 bases and J lost 1; bases outside the gene matches: 3. CDR3 bases: TGTGCCAGCAGAGACAGGGGGACGAACACTGAAGCTTTCTTT. Translating gives CASRDRGTNTEAFF. The full variable domain, its missing parts supplied by reference TRBV28 and TRBJ1-1, is DVKVTQSSRYLVKRTGEKVFLECVQDMDHENMFWYRQDPGLGLRLIYFSYDVKMKEKGDIPEGYSVSREKKERFSLILESASTNQTSMYLCASRDRGTNTEAFFGQGTRLTVV.

The chain combines TRBV10-3 with TRBJ2-2; D not certain. CDR3 length equals 9 residues. V gave up 7 bases and J gave up 8 bases, with 2 bases separating them. Germline CDR1 reads ENHRY; CDR2 reads SYGVKD. This CDR3 is CAITGELFF. The CDR3 DNA sequence: TGTGCCATCACTGGGGAGCTGTTTTTT.

The J gene is TRBJ2-3, the V gene TRBV11-2, with a possible D match to TRBD2 (6 bases). Per the germline V gene, CDR1 is SGHAT and CDR2 is FQNNGV. The CDR3 has 15 residues. The ends were cut back, 2 bases at V and 4 bases at J, with 13 bases in the middle. The CDR3 nucleotides read TGTGCCAGCAGCTTACAGGAGGGCCAAGCAGATACGCAGTATTTT. Translating gives CASSLQEGQADTQYF. The full variable domain, in which reference TRBV11-2 and TRBJ2-3 provide the parts outside the CDR3, is EAGVAQSPRYKIIEKRQSVAFWCNPISGHATLYWYQQILGQGPKLLIQFQNNGVVDDSQLPKDRFSAERLKGVDSTLKIQPAKLEDSAVYLCASSLQEGQADTQYFGPGTRLTVL.

This clone was seen more than once but under ten times. This chain links TRBV10-3 with TRBJ2-3; TRBD2 matches at 7 bases. V was clipped by 6 bases and J by 2 bases; unmatched bases: 8. Germline V gene lookup returns CDR1 ENHRY and CDR2 SYGVKD. The CDR3 spans 15 residues. The CDR3 nucleotides read TGTGCCATCAGAACTCTGGGAGGGCCCACAGATACGCAGTATTTT. Encoded protein: CAIRTLGGPTDTQYF.

This clone was seen a few times. The CDR3 DNA follows: TGTGCCAGCAGCTTGGGGGGACTAGGGAAAGAGACCCAGTACTTC. Protein: CASSLGGLGKETQYF. V is TRBV5-4 and J is TRBJ2-5; 8 bases map to TRBD2. The junction had 4 bases not matched to a gene; V was cut back by 0 bases and J by 3 bases. In germline, CDR1 is SGHNT, CDR2 YYREEE (reference sequence). The CDR3 contains 15 residues.

The sample holds a few counts of this clone. The chain recombines TRBV10-3 with TRBJ2-2, with a tentative D call TRBD1 (6 bases). The germline V and J ends were trimmed by 2 bases and 3 bases, with 16 bases remaining between them. CDR1 ENHRY and CDR2 SYGVKD come from the germline V gene. This CDR3 comprises 17 residues. Written as DNA, the CDR3 is TGTGCCATCAGTGAGGGACAGACTTTTGGGGACACCGGGGAGCTGTTTTTT. Its protein is CAISEGQTFGDTGELFF.

The chain combines TRBV28 with TRBJ2-7, with 8 bases aligning to TRBD1. Germline-derived CDR1 and CDR2 are MDHEN and SYDVKM. V lost 5 bases and J lost 6; bases outside the gene matches: 12. This CDR3 contains 15 residues. CDR3 amino acids: CASSRPGTGGSEQYF. The CDR3, as DNA: TGTGCCAGCAGTAGGCCCGGAACAGGGGGTTCCGAGCAGTACTTC.

This chain uses TRBV5-5 with TRBJ2-5; 9 bases agree with TRBD1. Germline-derived CDR1 and CDR2 are SGHKS and YYEKEE (reference sequence). The CDR3 covers 16 residues. The V and J ends lost 0 bases and 5 bases, in that order; junction bases with no gene match: 8. Written as DNA, the CDR3 is TGTGCCAGCAGCTTGGGGACAGGGGCGATAGGGGAGACCCAGTACTTC. It specifies CASSLGTGAIGETQYF. Full variable domain (remainder filled in from reference TRBV5-5 and TRBJ2-5): DAGVTQSPTHLIKTRGQQVTLRCSPISGHKSVSWYQQVLGQGPQFIFQYYEKEERGRGNFPDRFSARQFPNYSSELNVNALLLGDSALYLCASSLGTGAIGETQYFGPGTRLLVL.

The CDR3 loop is CASSLVTYGTDTQYF. CDR3 nucleotide sequence: TGCGCCAGCAGCTTGGTGACTTATGGCACAGATACGCAGTATTTT. V gene TRBV5-1 combines with J gene TRBJ2-3; no definite D call. CDR1 is SGHRS, CDR2 YFSETQ, per germline. CDR3 length: 15 amino acids. Trimming left V 0 bases short and J 1 base short, with 9 bases between.

The gene calls are TRBV28 and TRBJ2-7; 7 positions agree with TRBD1. J lost 5 bases, V lost 3 bases, and 10 bases had no gene match. This CDR3 has 15 residues. Germline assignment: CDR1 MDHEN and CDR2 SYDVKM. The CDR3 loop reads CASSLTPDRVNEQYF. The CDR3 DNA follows: TGTGCCAGCAGTTTGACGCCCGACAGGGTCAACGAGCAGTACTTC.

The chain has TRBV5-5 and TRBJ2-3; 10 nucleotides agree with TRBD2. CDR1 and CDR2 from the germline V gene are SGHKS and YYEKEE (reference sequence). V dropped 4 bases and J dropped 6; count of bases not matched to a gene: 14. This CDR3 is 17 amino acids long. CDR3 sequence: CASSPITTSGMWDTQYF. The CDR3 nucleotides read TGTGCCAGCAGCCCGATCACAACTAGCGGGATGTGGGATACGCAGTATTTT.

The chain is built from TRBV4-3 and TRBJ1-5; possibly TRBD1 for D (5 bases). The CDR3 runs 17 residues. V was trimmed by 0 bases and J by 6 bases, leaving 18 bases between them. Per germline, CDR1 LGHNA and CDR2 YSLEER. DNA for the CDR3: TGCGCCAGCAGCCAAGATGTCTTCTCGGGGGAAGGTCAGCCCCAGCATTTT. Its translation is CASSQDVFSGEGQPQHF.

This clone was picked up a small number of times. The rearrangement uses TRBV21-1 and TRBJ2-3; TRBD2 was called by the table and not checked on the DNA. TRBV21-1 is a recognized pseudogene. This CDR3 region has 16 residues. In DNA form, the CDR3 reads TGTGCCAGCAGCGGACGACTAGCCGGATATACAGATACGCAGTATTTT. Its translation is CASSGRLAGYTDTQYF.